Described below is a single T cell receptor beta chain sequence and its context. The sample holds a few counts of this clonotype. Its antigen has not been determined. Base-call qualities are not available, and no considerably larger clone is one nucleotide away. This specimen comes from a study of response to subunit inactivated influenza vaccine (dated by TCRdb to between 2018 and 2020). Background on the whole study: To follow how T cells responded to a trivalent subunit inactivated influenza vaccine, the researchers relied on deep quantitative profiling of the T cell receptor repertoire. The investigation overall reported the following: The authors suggested that each seasonal influenza vaccination may recruit only a limited number of new T cells.

The sample's time point label, in plain terms: around 47 days after influenza vaccine administration. V ends up 9 bases short and J 1 base short, with an unmatched junction base count of 0. CDR1 and CDR2 (ENHRY, SYGVKD) derive from the germline V gene. The CDR3 has 12 amino acids, counting the end cysteine and phenylalanine. The sequence is cut down to CDR3 DNA, 36 bases in frame from base 1. Libraries were made using RT-PCR. The sequencer listed for this sample is Illumina HiSeq 2500. TCRdb reprocessed the public reads (quality trimming at Q25 with fastp, clone calling with MiXCR) and kept in-frame beta chains. For every CDR3 protein sequence, its rows merge into one entry that carries the most common genes and DNA. Recorded for this sample are about 160,000 distinct CDR3 sequences; roughly 11% of them occurred a single time. Together, the top ten hold approximately 13% of the sample.

The chain is made from TRBV10-3 and TRBJ2-3, with 8 junctional bases fitting TRBD2. Sequencing used non-naive T cells sorted from PBMCs, obtained more than 35 days after vaccination. Per the publication, the cell subset or site label means: memory T cell fraction. The TCR comes from a man aged 45-60 years who received an inactivated influenza vaccine. Donor details come from another sample of the same person, matched by shared clones. The CDR3 region: CAISGGTDTQYF. The DNA is TGTGCCATTAGCGGGGGCACAGATACGCAGTATTTT.